This T cell receptor (beta chain) emerged from a study of early T cells in non-severe SARS-CoV-2 infection. V dropped 6 bases and J dropped 5 bases, with 8 bases sitting between them. Germline V CDR1 and CDR2: SNHLY, FYNNEI. This CDR3 has 12 residues. TCRdb passed the 5' RACE reads through MiXCR, listing each CDR3 protein once. The sample includes about 48,000 distinct CDR3 sequences, 7% to 9% of them seen just once. The source material was whole blood. The V gene is TRBV2, the J gene TRBJ2-1; D is unclear. This TCR came from an adult who was a healthcare worker with PCR-confirmed SARS-CoV-2 infection or an uninfected control (not recorded which). CDR3: CASRNFDNEQFF. The CDR3 coding sequence is TGTGCCAGCAGGAACTTTGACAATGAGCAGTTCTTC. Complete variable domain (other parts from reference TRBV2 and TRBJ2-1): EPEVTQTPSHQVTQMGQEVILRCVPISNHLYFYWYRQILGQKVEFLVSFYNNEISEKSEIFDDQFSVERPDGSNFTLKIRSTKLEDSAMYFCASRNFDNEQFFGPGTRLTVL.